This TCR beta chain was retrieved from a study of beta chain features in type 1 diabetes. Looking at the study overall: Examination covered approximately 100 million sorted cells spanning all samples.

Broader study findings: Sampled from patients, naive, central memory and Treg TCRB repertoires appeared more similar than those sampled from healthy donors. Any PCR bias toward short templates would affect both groups alike. VDJ junctions from patients with type 1 diabetes contained fewer insertions and more deletions.

Turning to this clone: Its antigen is undetermined. Germline and junction disagree at one end, which may indicate a read error.

The germline gives CDR1 SGHNT, CDR2 YYREEE (reference sequence). CDR3 length: 15 amino acids. Sequenced material consisted of expressed TCRB transcripts (all of the isolated RNA was reverse transcribed). Repertoires were generated with immunoSEQ multiplex PCR, while TCRdb's copy carries only in-frame clones and drops some. The top ten hold about 6.7% of the sample, which has 250,000 to 350,000 clones, about 15% seen once. Sequenced: central memory CD4+ T cells from blood. This chain links TRBV5-4 with TRBJ2-2; 7 nucleotides line up with TRBD2. The source of this sequence is a man between 25 and 39 years old in good health. The CDR3 bases are TGCGCCAGCAGTCCTCTAGCGGAAAACACCGGGGAGCTGTTTTTT. It codes for CASSPLAENTGELFF.